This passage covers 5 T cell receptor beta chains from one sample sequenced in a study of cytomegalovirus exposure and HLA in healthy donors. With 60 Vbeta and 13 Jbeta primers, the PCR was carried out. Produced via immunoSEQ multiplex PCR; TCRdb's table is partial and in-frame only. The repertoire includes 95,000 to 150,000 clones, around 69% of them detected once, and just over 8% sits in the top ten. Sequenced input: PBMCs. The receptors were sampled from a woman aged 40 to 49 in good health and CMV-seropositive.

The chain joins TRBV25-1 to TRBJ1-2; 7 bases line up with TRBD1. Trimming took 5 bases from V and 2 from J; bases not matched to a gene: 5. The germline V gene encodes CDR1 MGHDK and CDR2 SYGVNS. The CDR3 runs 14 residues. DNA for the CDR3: TGTGCCAGCAGTCCGACAGGGCGAAACTATGGCTACACCTTC. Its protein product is CASSPTGRNYGYTF.

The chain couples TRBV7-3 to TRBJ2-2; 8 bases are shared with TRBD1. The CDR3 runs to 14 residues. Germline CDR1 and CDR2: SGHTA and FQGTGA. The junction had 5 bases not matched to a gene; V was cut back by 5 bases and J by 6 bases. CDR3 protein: CASSPDRAAGELFF. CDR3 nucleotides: TGTGCCAGCAGCCCGGACAGGGCCGCCGGGGAGCTGTTTTTT.

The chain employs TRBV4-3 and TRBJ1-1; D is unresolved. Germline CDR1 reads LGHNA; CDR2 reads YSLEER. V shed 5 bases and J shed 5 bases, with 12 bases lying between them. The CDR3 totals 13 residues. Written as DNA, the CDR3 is TGCGCCAGCAGCGGATTTACCGGGACTGAAGCTTTCTTT. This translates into CASSGFTGTEAFF.

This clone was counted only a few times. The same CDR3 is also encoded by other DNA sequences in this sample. The CDR3 region is CASSFQGGYEQYF. In DNA, the CDR3 is TGTGCCAGCAGTTTCCAGGGGGGCTACGAGCAGTACTTC. The genes are TRBV27 and TRBJ2-7; D is perhaps TRBD1 (7 bases). Germline V CDR1 and CDR2: MNHEY, SMNVEV (reference sequence). The ends were cut back, 3 bases at V and 3 bases at J, with 9 bases in the middle. The CDR3 is made up of 13 amino acids.

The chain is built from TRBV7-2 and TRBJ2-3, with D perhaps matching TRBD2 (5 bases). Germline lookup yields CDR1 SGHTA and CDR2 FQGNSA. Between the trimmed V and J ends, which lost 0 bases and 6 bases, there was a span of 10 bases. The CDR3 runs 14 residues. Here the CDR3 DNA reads TGTGCCAGCAGCTTAGCACACGGAGGCGATACGCAGTATTTT. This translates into CASSLAHGGDTQYF. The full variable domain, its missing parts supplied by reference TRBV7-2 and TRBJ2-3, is GAGVSQSPSNKVTEKGKDVELRCDPISGHTALYWYRQSLGQGLEFLIYFQGNSAPDKSGLPSDRFSAERTGGSVSTLTIQRTQQEDSAVYLCASSLAHGGDTQYFGPGTRLTVL.